This T cell receptor (beta chain) comes out of a study of T cells in Graves' hyperthyroidism and ophthalmopathy. Study-level background: Initial diagnosis, before any treatment, was when peripheral blood was collected.

Researchers took RNA transcripts and amplified the TCR beta CDR3 regions from them. HTBI primers were used for first-round RT-PCR of the TCR CDR3. Via MiXCR, TCRdb re-called the multiplex PCR reads, giving one row per CDR3 protein. The profile shows about 720,000 distinct CDR3 sequences, under 20% of them singletons. This clonotype has more than one count but fewer than ten. Germline values: CDR1 LNHDA, CDR2 SQIVND (reference sequence). The CDR3 is 13 amino acids. Deletions cut 5 bases from V and 8 bases from J, with 15 bases between. This receptor was taken from a woman between 45 and 65 years old with Graves' hyperthyroidism that later progressed to Graves' ophthalmopathy. The source material was blood. This rearrangement joins TRBV19 to TRBJ1-1; tentatively, D is TRBD1 (6 bases). Written as DNA, the CDR3 is TGTGCCAGTAGTCCAGAGGGGGTAACCGAAGCTTTCTTT. Its protein product is CASSPEGVTEAFF.